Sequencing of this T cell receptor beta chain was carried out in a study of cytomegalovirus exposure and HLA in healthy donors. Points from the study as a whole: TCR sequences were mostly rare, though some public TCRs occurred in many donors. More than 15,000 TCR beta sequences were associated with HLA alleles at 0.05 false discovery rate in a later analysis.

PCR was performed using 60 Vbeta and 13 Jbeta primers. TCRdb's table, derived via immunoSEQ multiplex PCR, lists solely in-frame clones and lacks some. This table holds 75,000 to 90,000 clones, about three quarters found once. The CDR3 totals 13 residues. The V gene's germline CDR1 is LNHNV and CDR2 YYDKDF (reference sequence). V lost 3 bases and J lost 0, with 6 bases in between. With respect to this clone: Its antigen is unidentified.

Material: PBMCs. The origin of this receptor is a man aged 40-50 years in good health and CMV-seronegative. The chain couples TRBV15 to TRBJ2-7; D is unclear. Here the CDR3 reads CATSSGDSYEQYF. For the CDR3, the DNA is TGTGCCACCAGCAGCGGTGACTCCTACGAGCAGTACTTC.